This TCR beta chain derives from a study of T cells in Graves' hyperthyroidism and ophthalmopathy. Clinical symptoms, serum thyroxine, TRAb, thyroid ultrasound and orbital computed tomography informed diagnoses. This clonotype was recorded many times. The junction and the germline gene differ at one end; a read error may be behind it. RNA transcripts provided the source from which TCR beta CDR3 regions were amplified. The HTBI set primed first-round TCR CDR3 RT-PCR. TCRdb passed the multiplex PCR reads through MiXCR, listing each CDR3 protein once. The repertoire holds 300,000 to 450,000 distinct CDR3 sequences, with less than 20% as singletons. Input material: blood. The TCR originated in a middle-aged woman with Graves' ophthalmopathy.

The CDR3 DNA reads TGCGCCAGCAGCCAAGTAGGCGACACACAGAGTTCTTTT. Translation gives CASSQVGDTQSSF. The chain carries TRBV4-3 and TRBJ1-1; no clear D. Germline V gene data show CDR1 as LGHNA and CDR2 as YSLEER. CDR3 length: 13 amino acids.